This TCR beta chain was found in a study of vaccination and CD4 T cells after COVID-19 (dated by TCRdb to 2021 to 2024). In the study overall: Convalescent patients had a positive SARS-CoV-2 result on nasal swab PCR, and of these patients, fewer than ten had mild disease and one had severe disease. Each participant got two doses of either the Pfizer-BioNTech BNT162b2 vaccine (n=8) or the Moderna mRNA-1273 vaccine (n=2). For stimulating the cultures, overlapping spike peptide pools were used, derived from SARS-CoV-2 as well as from the common cold coronaviruses HCoV-NL63, HCoV-OC43 and HCoV-229E. Post-vaccine blood samples were collected a median of approximately 72 days after the second vaccine dose, ranging from about 13 to 241 days. The spike-specific CD4+ TCR repertoire was compared before and after mRNA vaccination in fewer than eleven COVID-19 convalescent patients and a few infection-naive healthy vaccine recipients. Post-COVID blood samples from convalescent patients were collected a median of around 100 days after diagnosis, with a range of roughly 30 to 170 days. Control cultures received a CEFX viral epitope pool as the positive control, an HIV-1 Nef peptide pool as the negative control, or no peptide. The convalescent cohort included six males and four females, with two Hispanic individuals, seven Caucasians, two Asians and one multiracial person.

The cysteine opens and the phenylalanine closes a CDR3 of 16 amino acids. Only the CDR3 DNA stays, 48 bases, in frame from base 1. As encoded in the germline V gene, CDR1 is KGHDR while CDR2 is SFDVKD. The germline V and J ends show losses of 3 bases and 6 bases respectively, and no gene match explains 8 bases of the junction. This clonotype was seen a handful of times. No cognate antigen has been identified for it. No much larger clone is present one base from it, and per-base qualities are unavailable. In the paper's terms, the treatment or condition label means: approximately 9-day PBMC culture with coronavirus spike peptide pools or control peptides (ViraFEST assay). The study used the ViraFEST assay, which expanded antigen-specific T cells with peptide pools and then identified expanded clonotypes by TCR sequencing. Positive SARS-CoV-2 PCR tests in the convalescent patients dated from March to December 2020, before Alpha, Beta and Delta variants emerged in the United States. More than 1.5 million PBMCs per well were cultured in IMDM with roughly 4.8% human AB serum and roughly 9.3 IU/ml IL-2, plus 10 ug/ml peptide pools. On days 3 and 7, half of the culture medium was replaced with fresh IL-2-containing medium. CD4+ T cells were isolated after less than twelve days of culture through negative selection using the EasySep CD4+ T cell isolation kit. Ficoll-Paque Plus gradient centrifugation was used to isolate PBMCs from whole blood, and the isolated PBMCs were then either used fresh or cryopreserved at -140C. Each culture condition was generally run in triplicate wells.

Library creation used PCR. DNA from cultured CD4+ T cells was subjected to TCR sequencing with the Oncomine TCR Beta short-read assay at the Johns Hopkins FTIC core. The QIAamp micro DNA kit was used to extract genomic DNA from the cultured CD4+ T cells. The Oncomine TCR Beta libraries from cultured CD4+ T cells were pooled using unique dual indexes and then sequenced on an Illumina iSeq 100. Turning to the authors' computational methods: Non-productive sequences were removed, and CDR3s not starting with C, not ending with F or W, or shorter than 7 amino acids were discarded. The MANAFEST web application identified antigen-specific clonotypes by comparing peptide-stimulated wells against reference wells and other culture wells. To be called positive, a clone needed an FDR below 0.05, an odds ratio above 5, and a productive frequency above 0.1% in at least two of three replicate wells. Clonotypes that were significantly expanded in both SARS-CoV-2 spike wells and at least one common cold coronavirus spike condition were defined as cross-reactive. Using R version 3.6.1, CDR3 homology was evaluated through Levenshtein distances (stringdist) along with unrooted phylogenetic trees (ape). The raw public data were reprocessed by TCRdb itself: fastp quality trimming at Q25, MiXCR clonotype calling, in-frame beta chains only. All rows with the same CDR3 protein become a single entry with the most common DNA and genes. The V and J calls reflect TCRdb's pipeline rather than the authors' work. In this sample the table shows about 13,000 distinct CDR3 sequences, less than 45% of which occur a single time. In total, the top ten clones hold 9% to 9.5% of the sample.

Broad study findings and their caveats: Only a relatively small number of convalescent patients were included in the study, and early timepoints following natural infection were not analyzed. The median number of SARS-CoV-2-reactive clonotypes rose from under 25 after infection to roughly 38 after vaccination, but the change was not significant. Among the post-vaccine SARS-CoV-2-reactive clones in convalescent patients, a median about 89% showed up only after vaccination, which suggests vaccine-specific priming. Of the vaccine-specific clones in convalescent patients, 304 of 307, or nearly all, reacted only to SARS-CoV-2 spike and did not cross-react with common cold coronaviruses.

Here the chain combines TRBV24-1 and TRBJ2-1; 9 central bases correspond to TRBD1. The receptor was isolated from a human donor who had recovered from COVID-19. Sequencing was done on a sample of CD4+ T cells from blood, cultured in vitro. The nucleotides read TGTGCCACCAGTGATGACGGGACAGGGACTACCAATGAGCAGTTCTTC. This codes for CATSDDGTGTTNEQFF.